This record looks at one TCR beta chain sequence and its context. The antigen remains undetermined. The data stem from a study of cytomegalovirus exposure and HLA in healthy donors. General observations from the study: The study put about 180 TCR beta chains on its list as cytomegalovirus-associated.

Germline-derived CDR1 and CDR2 are PRHDT and FYEKMQ (reference sequence). The V gene lost 3 bases and the J gene lost 5 bases, with 11 bases spanning the gap. The CDR3 has 14 amino acids. Data came from immunoSEQ multiplex PCR; TCRdb stores just in-frame clones and leaves some out. The repertoire holds fewer than 90,000 clones, with almost 85% as singletons. The J gene is TRBJ2-1, the V gene TRBV13, with a tentative D call TRBD1 (5 bases). The sequence came from a woman aged 18-30 years in good health and CMV-seropositive. Material for sequencing was PBMCs. CDR3 in amino acids: CASSFPTVNNEQFF. In nucleotides, the CDR3 is TGTGCCAGCAGCTTTCCGACAGTTAACAATGAGCAGTTCTTC.